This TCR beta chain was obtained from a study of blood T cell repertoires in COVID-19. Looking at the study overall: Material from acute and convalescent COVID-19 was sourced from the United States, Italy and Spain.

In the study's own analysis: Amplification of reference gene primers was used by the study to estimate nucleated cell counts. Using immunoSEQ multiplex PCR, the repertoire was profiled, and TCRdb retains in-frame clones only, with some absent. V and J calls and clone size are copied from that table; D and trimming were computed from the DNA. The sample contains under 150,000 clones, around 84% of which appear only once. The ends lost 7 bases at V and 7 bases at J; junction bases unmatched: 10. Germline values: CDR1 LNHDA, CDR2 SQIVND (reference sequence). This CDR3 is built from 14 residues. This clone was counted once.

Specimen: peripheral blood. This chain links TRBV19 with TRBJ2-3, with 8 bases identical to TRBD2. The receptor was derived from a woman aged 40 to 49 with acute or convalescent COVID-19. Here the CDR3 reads CASKAGGGDYTQYF. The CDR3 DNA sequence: TGTGCCAGTAAGGCGGGGGGCGGGGACTATACGCAGTATTTT. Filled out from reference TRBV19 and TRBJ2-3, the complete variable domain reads DGGITQSPKYLFRKEGQNVTLSCEQNLNHDAMYWYRQDPGQGLRLIYYSQIVNDFQKGDIAEGYSVSREKKESFPLTVTSAQKNPTAFYLCASKAGGGDYTQYFGPGTRLTVL.